This T cell receptor beta chain was captured in a study of CD8 T cells in Susac syndrome. Multiple sclerosis controls were treatment-naive patients with stable or active relapsing-remitting disease. Purification of the CD8+ and CD4+ T cells relied on negative isolation, and TEMRA cells underwent FACS enrichment. This CDR3 has 15 residues. V shed 8 bases and J 5 bases; nucleotides not matched to a gene: 7. CDR1 is MDHEN and CDR2 is SYDVKM in the germline V gene. cDNA came from about 0.5 to 1 ug RNA primed by random hexamers. TCR beta CDR3 was amplified by immunoSEQ multiplex PCR. This amplification extended across 54 Vbeta and 13 Jbeta segments. TCRdb re-derived calls from the immunoSEQ multiplex PCR reads in MiXCR, one entry per CDR3 protein. The sample lists about 130,000 distinct CDR3 sequences; around 91% were seen once.

The sequence was obtained from a human donor with multiple sclerosis. The sample was CD8+ T cells from PBMCs. This chain links TRBV28 with TRBJ2-2; TRBD2 matches at 11 bases. The CDR3 DNA sequence: TGTGCCAGCTTATCCGGGACTAGCGGAACCGGGGAGCTGTTTTTT. Amino acids: CASLSGTSGTGELFF.